This T cell receptor beta chain was recovered during a study of T cell responses to AZD1222 COVID-19 vaccine (dated by TCRdb to 2020 to 2022). General notes on the study: AZD1222 recipients whose second dose came at about 4 weeks and those whose second dose came at about 12 weeks were combined into one group, since spike-specific TCR depth and breadth did not differ between the two schedules. A total of about 240 trial participants underwent TCR sequencing, of whom 207 received two doses of AZD1222 and roughly 25 received two doses of the MenACWY control vaccine. Trial participants were enrolled by age into subgroups of 18-55, 56-69 and 70-plus years, and around 150, 28 and 57 TCR-sequenced participants, respectively, were included in these subgroups. The paper's findings and limits, for the study overall: Participants were mostly white British and included more females than males, and it was suggested by the authors that clonal diversity may have been underestimated. Conclusions about previously exposed vaccinees are limited because only six or seven AZD1222 recipients were SARS-CoV-2 seropositive at baseline. Because no samples from the day 14 peak response were available, repertoires could be characterized only after the peak T cell response. In the small 56-69-year group, the increase in depth fell short of significance, most likely because of low power. A significant rise in spike-specific TCR breadth and depth was observed after two AZD1222 doses relative to day 0 and relative to MenACWY recipients. Vaccine-associated CD4 TCRs spanned the whole spike protein, with dominant responses in regions 160-218 and 743-854. Reportedly, close to half of the unique spike-specific TCRs recognized epitopes lying outside the regions that are mutated in the B.1.351 and B.1.1.7 variants.

The time point tag for this specimen amounts to: baseline before first vaccination. The vaccinee samples were drawn from two UK trials, COV001 and COV002, one of which was a single-blind randomized controlled phase 2/3 trial testing AZD1222 (ChAdOx1 nCoV-19) in healthy adults. For TCRbeta chain sequencing, PBMC samples were collected from trial participants at day 0 and at day 28 after the second dose. Note on this clone: No antigen is known for it. No base-level quality is on record; no much larger clone is a single base apart.

The trim is 4 bases for V and 6 bases for J, with a gap of 18 bases between the germline ends. CDR1 is given as SGHRS and CDR2 as YFSETQ, both from the germline V gene. The CDR3, from cysteine to phenylalanine, totals 15 residues. Only CDR3 DNA remains: 45 bases, in frame from the first base. The CDR3 regions of human TCRbeta chains were analyzed by immunosequencing. From the authors' description of their analysis: TCRs in the repertoires were matched against a reference library of SARS-CoV-2-specific TCRs that had been generated with the MIRA antigen-specificity platform. Breadth was defined as the fraction of unique TCRs that were SARS-CoV-2-associated, and depth was defined as the fraction of total T cells that were SARS-CoV-2-associated. Using the MIRA data, each spike-specific TCR was mapped to the spike region that the TCR reacts to and placed in a CD4 or CD8 class. Log10-transformed breadth and depth values were compared by one-way ANOVA with Sidak's multiple comparisons tests. TCRdb mirrors the immuneACCESS table, restricted to in-frame sequences. Some clones are absent from its copies; in checked studies, under half trace to an unresolved V gene, and the reason for the others is unknown. That table supplies the V and J calls and clone size; D and trimming were determined from the DNA. The sample yields some 64,000 clones; roughly 84% were counted once. The ten biggest clones cover roughly 17% of the sample.

The TCR sequence derives from an adult in good health. The V gene is TRBV5-1 and the J gene is TRBJ2-3; no D gene call is confident. Sample: peripheral blood, taken on day 0 of AZD1222 vaccination. In nucleotides, the sequence is TGCGCCAGCAGCGGGTATCGGCAGGAACTGGATACGCAGTATTTT. Its translation reads: CASSGYRQELDTQYF.